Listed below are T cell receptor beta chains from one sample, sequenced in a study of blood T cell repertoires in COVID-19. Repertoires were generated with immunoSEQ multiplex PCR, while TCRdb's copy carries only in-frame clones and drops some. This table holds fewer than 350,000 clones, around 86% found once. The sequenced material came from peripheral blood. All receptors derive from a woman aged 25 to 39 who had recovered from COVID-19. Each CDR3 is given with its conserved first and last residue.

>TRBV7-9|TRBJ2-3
CASSSTGKGTDTQYF
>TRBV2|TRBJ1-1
CASSEAGRAFF
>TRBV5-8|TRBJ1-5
CASTKGQSHQPQHF
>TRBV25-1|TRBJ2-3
CASSEGGMWDRTDTQYF
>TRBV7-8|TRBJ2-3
CASSLSFGAGGPPDTQYF
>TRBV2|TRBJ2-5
CASSGGAETQYF
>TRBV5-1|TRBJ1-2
CASSLAATALYGYTF
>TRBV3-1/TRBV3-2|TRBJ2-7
CASSQDRDTYEQYF
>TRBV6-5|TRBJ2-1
CASSYQTRFNEQFF
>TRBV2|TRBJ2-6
CASANRANVLTF
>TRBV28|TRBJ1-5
CASSSLRPQHF
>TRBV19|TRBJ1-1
CASSTFDRGQGSVTEAFF
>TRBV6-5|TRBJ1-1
CASSYQGLMNTEAFF
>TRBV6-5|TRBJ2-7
CASSRSLAASYEQYF
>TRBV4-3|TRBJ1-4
CASSQDYLGQSGVEKLFF
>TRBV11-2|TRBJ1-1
CASSLDEAGRAFF
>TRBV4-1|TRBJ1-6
CASSQTSSYNSPLHF
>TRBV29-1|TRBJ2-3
CSVEAQSVTDTQYF
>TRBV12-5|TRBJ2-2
CASGPLNTGELFF
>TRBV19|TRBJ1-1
CARTPNTEAFF
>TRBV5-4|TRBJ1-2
CASSLTGANGYTF
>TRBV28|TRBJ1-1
CASAGGYTEAFF
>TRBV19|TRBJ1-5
CASSIIKHSNQPQHF
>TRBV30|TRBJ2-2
CAWTSGVPGELFF